These 9 T cell receptor beta chains came from one sample sequenced in a study of T cells after posttransplantation cyclophosphamide. Method: immunoSEQ multiplex PCR; TCRdb's copy keeps in-frame clones and lacks some. Among some 5,000 clones listed, around 70% were seen once. Methotrexate plus calcineurin inhibitor accompanied controls' myeloablative marrow transplants; sampling was 1 year later. The sample consisted of PBMCs, taken around 300 days after allogeneic stem cell transplant with calcineurin inhibitor and methotrexate. The receptors here all came from a female patient aged 50-60 years who received an allogeneic stem cell transplant from an unrelated donor, was CMV-positive, and had acute and chronic GVHD. Some T cells may trace back to the graft donor.

V usage is TRBV4-1 and J usage is TRBJ2-7; perhaps TRBD2 as D (6 bases). With 6 bases removed from V and 2 bases from J, the gap between germline ends came to 20 bases. CDR1 MGHRA and CDR2 YSYEKL come from the germline V gene. The CDR3 has 16 residues. CDR3 amino acids: CASSDSLGTLTYEQYF. The CDR3 nucleotides read TGCGCCAGCAGTGATTCTTTGGGGACTTTGACCTACGAGCAGTACTTC.

J is TRBJ2-1 and V is TRBV9; D possibly corresponds to TRBD2 (7 bases). The CDR3 loop spans 13 amino acids. The germline CDR1 and CDR2 sequences are SGDLS and YYNGEE. Between the trimmed V and J ends, which lost 0 bases and 16 bases, there was a span of 17 bases. Written as DNA, the CDR3 is TGTGCCAGCAGCGTAGACCCAGGGGCGGGGGTCTTCTTC. It encodes CASSVDPGAGVFF.

This sequence joins TRBV7-3 and TRBJ2-3, with 8 bases identical to TRBD2. The CDR3 loop spans 15 amino acids. Germline V gene data show CDR1 as SGHTA and CDR2 as FQGTGA. With 8 bases clipped from V and 6 bases from J, the junction kept 13 bases outside the gene matches. CDR3 sequence reads: CASSLGRSGGDTQYF. CDR3 coding DNA: TGTGCCAGCTCCCTAGGGAGAAGCGGGGGTGATACGCAGTATTTT. The whole variable domain, remainder taken from reference TRBV7-3 and TRBJ2-3, is GAGVSQTPSNKVTEKGKYVELRCDPISGHTALYWYRQSLGQGPEFLIYFQGTGAADDSGLPNDRFFAVRPEGSVSTLKIQRTERGDSAVYLCASSLGRSGGDTQYFGPGTRLTVL.

This sequence joins TRBV28 and TRBJ2-7, with D possibly being TRBD1 (6 bases). Trimming cost V 4 bases and J 2 bases, with 24 bases left between them. Per germline, CDR1 MDHEN and CDR2 SYDVKM. This CDR3 has 18 residues. CDR3 amino acids: CASSSFFPRDNTPYEQYF. Written as DNA, the CDR3 is TGTGCCAGCAGTTCTTTTTTTCCCAGGGACAACACACCCTACGAGCAGTACTTC.

The V gene is TRBV9, the J gene TRBJ2-7, with D maybe TRBD1 (6 bases). The CDR3 runs 16 residues. V was cut by 0 bases and J by 5 bases, with 18 bases left in between. CDR1 and CDR2 (germline): SGDLS, YYNGEE. The CDR3 is CASSVEDRLTSDEQYF. The CDR3 DNA sequence: TGTGCCAGCAGCGTAGAGGACAGACTAACCTCTGACGAGCAGTACTTC.

The rearrangement uses TRBV6-1 and TRBJ2-7, with TRBD1 matching 7 bases. Germline V gene data show CDR1 as MNHNS and CDR2 as SASEGT. Trimming took 6 bases from V and 6 from J; bases not matched to a gene: 5. There are 12 residues in the CDR3. The CDR3 bases are TGTGCCAGCAGAGACAGGGTTGTCGAGCAGTACTTC. This encodes CASRDRVVEQYF.

The chain links TRBV18 to TRBJ1-5, with TRBD1 matching 7 bases. The ends lost 3 bases at V and 6 bases at J; junction bases unmatched: 2. The CDR3 has 13 residues. The V gene's germline CDR1 is KGHSH and CDR2 LQKENI. In DNA form, the CDR3 reads TGTGCCAGCTCACCCACAGGGGTTCAGCCCCAGCATTTT. It specifies CASSPTGVQPQHF.

The rearrangement uses TRBV5-1 and TRBJ2-5; possibly TRBD2 for D (7 bases). Germline assignment: CDR1 SGHRS and CDR2 YFSETQ. The CDR3 runs to 16 residues. Trimming removed 1 base from V and 3 bases from J, with 16 bases in between. CDR3 sequence (DNA): TGCGCCAGCAGCTTGTGGGGGGGCTCGCGAAAAGAGACCCAGTACTTC. The encoded protein is CASSLWGGSRKETQYF.

V is TRBV28 and J is TRBJ1-4; D call uncertain. From germline, CDR1 is MDHEN and CDR2 SYDVKM. V shed 6 bases and J shed 7 bases, with 15 bases lying between them. The CDR3 loop spans 14 amino acids. The chain's CDR3 is CASRDRRLGEKLFF. CDR3 bases: TGTGCCAGCAGAGATCGGCGGCTGGGTGAAAAACTGTTTTTT.